The T cell receptor (beta chain) under discussion was sequenced for a study of blood T cell repertoires in COVID-19. Study overall: The study drew acute and convalescent COVID-19 samples from the United States, Italy and Spain. The analysed material was cDNA or gDNA that came from T cells, B-cell-depleted T cells, or PBMCs.

The assay was immunoSEQ multiplex PCR, and TCRdb's table has in-frame clones only and misses some. The table includes 350,000 or so clones, around 90% detected once. The germline V gene has CDR1 MNHEY and CDR2 SMNVEV (reference sequence). V lost 4 bases, J lost 2 bases, and 4 bases stayed unmatched. The CDR3 has 15 residues. The sequenced material came from peripheral blood. This chain joins TRBV27 and TRBJ1-2; 10 nucleotides align to TRBD1. This TCR was sampled from a man younger than 30 with active or convalescent COVID-19. CDR3 nucleotide sequence: TGTGCCAGCAGTTCTCCGGACAGGGGGAACTATGGCTACACCTTC. Translating gives CASSSPDRGNYGYTF.